This entry concerns a single TCR beta chain. Its antigen is not yet known. No much larger clone is present one base from it, and per-base qualities are unavailable. The CDR3 covers 12 residues, taking in both the cysteine and the phenylalanine. The sequence is cut down to CDR3 DNA, 36 bases in frame from base 1. Via the germline V gene (reference sequence), CDR1 is DFQATT and CDR2 SNEGSKA. V is reduced by 1 base and J by 4 bases, leaving a spacing of 6 bases between them. The donors were 40 or so Caucasian individuals from Russia, aged roughly 6 to 90 years, who were systemically healthy. Around 9.8 milliliters of peripheral blood were collected from each donor into EDTA-treated Vacutainer tubes. Ficoll-Paque density-gradient centrifugation was used to isolate PBMCs, with at least 7 million per sample. Trizol reagent was used to extract total RNA from PBMCs, with at least 6 micrograms per sample. For every donor, flow cytometry on a PBMC aliquot measured the percentage of naive CD45RAhigh/CD27high T cells.

The method behind the library was 5' RACE. The sequencing machine was an Illumina HiSeq 2500. A second PCR of roughly 6 to 11 cycles was run with a J-beta primer mix and a sample-barcoded 5' primer. A template-switch 5' adaptor carrying 12 random nucleotides introduced a unique molecular identifier onto each TCR beta cDNA molecule. Each sample yielded at least 3 million CDR3-containing paired-end reads. All of the RNA was converted into first-strand cDNA using the Mint cDNA synthesis kit, with a TRBC-specific oligonucleotide serving as the primer. After uracil-DNA glycosylase treatment, a first 18-cycle PCR used universal primers M1SS and BC2_uni_R on all cDNA. The paper's processing steps were these. For normalization, 1 million high-quality reads, each with a distinct molecular identifier, were randomly selected from each sample. Instead of being binned into consensus sequences, reads that shared molecular identifiers were thrown out. CDR3 identification, clonotype clustering and error correction used MiTCR with a Q25 quality threshold and the strictest error-elimination algorithm. A nonparametric unseen species model using Euler transformation provided a lower-bound estimate of total TCR beta diversity. The public reads were reanalyzed by TCRdb: fastp trimming at Q25, MiXCR alignment, in-frame beta chains only. For every CDR3 protein sequence, its rows merge into one entry that carries the most common genes and DNA. TCRdb assigned the V and J calls; the authors' analysis was not used. This sample lists about 640,000 distinct CDR3 sequences; 58% were detected once. The ten biggest clones cover roughly 34% of the sample.

This entry belongs to a study of blood T cells in healthy people across ages (dated by TCRdb to the mid-2010s). About the investigation overall: In model experiments, template switching captured roughly one uniquely barcoded TCR beta cDNA molecule for every two T cells. To track age-related changes in TCR beta repertoire diversity, the study relied on deep sequencing normalized with unique cDNA molecular identifiers. Four age groups were formed from the donors: young (average approximately 15 years), middle-aged (approximately 41), aged (approximately 60) and long-lived (less than 85). To avoid experimental bias, donors of different ages were randomly spread across the sequencing lanes. The study analyzed two additional independent replicas of 1 million unique cDNA reads from the same blood draw for two donors, one aged 18 to 30 and one aged 80 or older.

What the study reported, not specific to this receptor: Bulk unsorted PBMC profiling prevented conclusive comparison of naive and antigen-experienced compartments. Donor CMV infection status was unknown, potentially confounding age-related changes in expanded clonotypes. As age increased, observed TCR beta diversity per million T cells dropped in a roughly linear way, and a significant reduction was already evident by age 40. Compared with the aged group, more naive CD4+ T cells, fewer expanded clones and increased TCR diversity were shown by the long-lived group, suggesting age selection. Observed TCR beta diversity correlated strongly with the percentage of naive T cells measured by flow cytometry. Estimates of total diversity from one million sequenced T cells were regarded as lower bounds and underestimates.

This TCR was sampled from a man aged 55 to 70 in good health. Source material: blood. The chain joins TRBV20-1 to TRBJ2-3; the D gene lacks a confident call. The nucleotides read TGCAGTGCTAGAGTCGCCGCAGATACGCAGTATTTT. Translation gives CSARVAADTQYF.